This T cell receptor (beta chain) was captured by sequencing in a study of T-cell reconstitution after alpha-beta-depleted transplantation in children. The germline V gene encodes CDR1 MNHEY and CDR2 SMNVEV (reference sequence). CDR3 length: 13 amino acids. V shed 5 bases and J 7 bases; nucleotides not matched to a gene: 5. This sample's TCRbeta library carried unique molecular identifier barcodes. A single record per CDR3 protein comes from TCRdb applying MiXCR to the PCR reads. The sample contains 640,000 or so distinct CDR3 sequences, 16% of which appear only once. The material sequenced was PBMCs from the stem cell graft donor, taken from the stem cell graft. The origin of this receptor is a human donor who donated a stem cell graft to a child with acute myeloid leukemia. The chain uses TRBV27 and TRBJ2-3; 8 positions match TRBD2. CDR3 in DNA: TGTGCCAGCAGTCCGGGGGGGCCGAATACGCAGTATTTT. Encoded protein: CASSPGGPNTQYF.